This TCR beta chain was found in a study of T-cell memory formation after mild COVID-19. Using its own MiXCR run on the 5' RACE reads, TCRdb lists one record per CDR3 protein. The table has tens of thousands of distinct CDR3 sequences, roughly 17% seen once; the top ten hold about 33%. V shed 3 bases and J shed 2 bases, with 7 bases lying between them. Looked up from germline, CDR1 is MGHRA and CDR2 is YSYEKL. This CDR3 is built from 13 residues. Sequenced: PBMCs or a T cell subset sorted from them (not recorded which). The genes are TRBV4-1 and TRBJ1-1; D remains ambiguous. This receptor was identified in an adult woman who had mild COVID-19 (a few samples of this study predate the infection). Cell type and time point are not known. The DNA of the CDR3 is TGCGCCAGCAGCCAGGGCCAAAACACTGAAGCTTTCTTT. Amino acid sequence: CASSQGQNTEAFF.